This TCR beta chain was documented in a study of blood T cell repertoires in COVID-19. Germline loops: CDR1 LNHDA, CDR2 SQIVND (reference sequence). V trimming: 6 bases; J trimming: 4 bases; junction bases outside the gene matches: 1. The CDR3 loop spans 15 amino acids. TCRdb's table, derived via immunoSEQ multiplex PCR, lists solely in-frame clones and lacks some. The table has about 250,000 clones, roughly nine tenths seen once; the top ten hold about 4.5%. The gene calls are TRBV19 and TRBJ2-6; 12 bases line up with TRBD1. Material: peripheral blood. The clonotype was recovered from a woman between 40 and 55 years old who had recovered from COVID-19. The CDR3 loop reads CASRGQGAGANVLTF. In nucleotides, the CDR3 is TGTGCCAGTAGGGGACAGGGGGCAGGGGCCAACGTCCTGACTTTC. Together with reference TRBV19 and TRBJ2-6, the CDR3 gives the full variable domain: DGGITQSPKYLFRKEGQNVTLSCEQNLNHDAMYWYRQDPGQGLRLIYYSQIVNDFQKGDIAEGYSVSREKKESFPLTVTSAQKNPTAFYLCASRGQGAGANVLTFGAGSRLTVL.